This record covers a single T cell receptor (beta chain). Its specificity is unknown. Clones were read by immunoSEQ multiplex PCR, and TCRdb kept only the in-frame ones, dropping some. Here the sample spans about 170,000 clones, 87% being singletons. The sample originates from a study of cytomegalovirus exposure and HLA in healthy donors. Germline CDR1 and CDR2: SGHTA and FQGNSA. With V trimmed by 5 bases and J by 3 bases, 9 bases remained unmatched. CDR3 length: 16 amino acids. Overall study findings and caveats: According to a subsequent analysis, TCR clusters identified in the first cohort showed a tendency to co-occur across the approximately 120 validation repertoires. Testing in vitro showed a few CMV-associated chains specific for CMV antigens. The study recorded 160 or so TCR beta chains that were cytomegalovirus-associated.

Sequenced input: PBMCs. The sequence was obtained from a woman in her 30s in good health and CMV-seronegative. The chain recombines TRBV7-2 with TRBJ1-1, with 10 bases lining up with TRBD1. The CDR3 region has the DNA TGTGCCAGCAGCCAGGGCGGGACAGGGGACTACACTGAAGCTTTCTTT. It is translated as CASSQGGTGDYTEAFF.